Here is one T cell receptor (beta chain) with its context. As yet, its antigen is unknown. cDNA reverse transcribed from extracted RNA served as the sequencing template. Sequenced by immunoSEQ multiplex PCR; TCRdb stores in-frame clones only, minus some. The sample contains 140,000 to 150,000 clones, roughly 64% of which appear only once. The data belong to a study of CD8+ T cells in alopecia areata. General study findings and limits: Patients showed less clear TCR sequence sharing than mice, possibly partly because of HLA diversity. Lesional scalp, especially alopecia totalis/universalis, showed higher clonality than normal scalp. Normal skin's resident alphabeta T cells are also sequenced in scalp samples.

CDR1 is MDHEN and CDR2 is SYDVKM in the germline V gene. CDR3 length: 14 residues. The V end was cut by 8 bases, the J end by 5 bases, with 13 bases between. As part of sample collection, lesional scalp punch biopsies and peripheral blood were taken from alopecia areata patients. The sample was CD4+ T cells sorted from blood, taken at week 0. The clonotype was recovered from a human donor with alopecia areata. The rearrangement joins TRBV28 to TRBJ1-6, with a weak D call TRBD1 (6 bases). This chain's CDR3 is CASGGLPNNSPLHF. As DNA, the CDR3 is TGTGCCAGCGGGGGCCTACCCAATAATTCACCCCTCCACTTT.